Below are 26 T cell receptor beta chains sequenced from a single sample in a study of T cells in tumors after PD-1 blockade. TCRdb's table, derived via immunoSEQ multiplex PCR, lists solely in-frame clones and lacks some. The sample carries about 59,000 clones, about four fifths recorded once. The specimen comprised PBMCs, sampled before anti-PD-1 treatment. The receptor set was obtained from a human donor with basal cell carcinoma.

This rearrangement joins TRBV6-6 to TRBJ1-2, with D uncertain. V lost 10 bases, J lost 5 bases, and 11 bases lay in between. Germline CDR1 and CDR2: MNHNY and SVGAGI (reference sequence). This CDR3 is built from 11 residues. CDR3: CATQNAYGYTF. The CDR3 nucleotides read TGTGCCACCCAAAACGCGTATGGCTACACCTTC.

CDR3 sequence: CASSAGGQGSTEAFF. The CDR3 DNA follows: TGTGCCAGCAGCGCGGGTGGGCAGGGAAGCACTGAAGCTTTCTTT. The V and J genes are TRBV5-4 and TRBJ1-1, with D possibly matching TRBD1 (5 bases). V gave up 4 bases and J gave up 4 bases, with 17 bases separating them. Germline CDR1 and CDR2: SGHNT and YYREEE (reference sequence). This CDR3 has 15 residues.

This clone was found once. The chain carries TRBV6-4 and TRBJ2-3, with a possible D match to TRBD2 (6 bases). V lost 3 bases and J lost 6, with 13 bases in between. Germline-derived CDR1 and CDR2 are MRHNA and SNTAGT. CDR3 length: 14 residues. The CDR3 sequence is CASSEEGSWDTQYF. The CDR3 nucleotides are TGTGCCAGCAGTGAGGAGGGATCTTGGGATACGCAGTATTTT.

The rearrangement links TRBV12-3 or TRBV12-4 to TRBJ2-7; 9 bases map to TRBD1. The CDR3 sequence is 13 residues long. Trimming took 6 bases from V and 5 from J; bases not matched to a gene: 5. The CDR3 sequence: CASRGTGPDEQYF. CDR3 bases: TGTGCCAGCAGGGGGACAGGGCCCGACGAGCAGTACTTC.

The CDR3 here is CAWSGSRGGFGTEAFF. The CDR3 DNA follows: TGTGCCTGGAGTGGAAGCCGGGGGGGATTCGGCACTGAAGCTTTCTTT. The rearrangement joins TRBV30 to TRBJ1-1, with D possibly matching TRBD1 (5 bases). This CDR3 spans 16 amino acids. CDR1 GTSNPN and CDR2 SVGIG come from the germline V gene (reference sequence). V shed 1 base and J shed 4 bases, with 19 bases lying between them.

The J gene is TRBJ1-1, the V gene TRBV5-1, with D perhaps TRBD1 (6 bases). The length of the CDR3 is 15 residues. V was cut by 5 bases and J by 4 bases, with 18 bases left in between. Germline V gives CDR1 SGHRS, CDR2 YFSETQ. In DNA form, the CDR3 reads TGCGCCAGCAGAGATCAAGGGGGTTTAGTCACTGAAGCTTTCTTT. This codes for CASRDQGGLVTEAFF.

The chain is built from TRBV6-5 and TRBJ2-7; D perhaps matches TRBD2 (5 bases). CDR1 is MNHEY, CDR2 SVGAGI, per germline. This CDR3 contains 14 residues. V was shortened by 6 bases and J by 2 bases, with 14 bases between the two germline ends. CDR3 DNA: TGTGCCAGCAGCCCCGGACGGCGGGCCTACGAGCAGTACTTC. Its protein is CASSPGRRAYEQYF.

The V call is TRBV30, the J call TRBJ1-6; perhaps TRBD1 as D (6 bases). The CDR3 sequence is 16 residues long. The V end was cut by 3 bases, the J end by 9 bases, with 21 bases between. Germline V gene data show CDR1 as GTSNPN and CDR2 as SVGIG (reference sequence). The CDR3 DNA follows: TGTGCCTGGAGCGAAACCGGGGACATTGTTCTTTCACCCCTCCACTTT. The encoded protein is CAWSETGDIVLSPLHF.

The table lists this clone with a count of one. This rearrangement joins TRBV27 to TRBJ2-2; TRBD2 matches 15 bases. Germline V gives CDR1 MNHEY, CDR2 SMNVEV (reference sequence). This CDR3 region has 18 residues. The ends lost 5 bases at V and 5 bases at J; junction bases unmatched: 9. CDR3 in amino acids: CASSRIGLAGGRTGELFF. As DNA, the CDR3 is TGTGCCAGCAGTAGAATAGGACTAGCGGGGGGGCGGACCGGGGAGCTGTTTTTT.

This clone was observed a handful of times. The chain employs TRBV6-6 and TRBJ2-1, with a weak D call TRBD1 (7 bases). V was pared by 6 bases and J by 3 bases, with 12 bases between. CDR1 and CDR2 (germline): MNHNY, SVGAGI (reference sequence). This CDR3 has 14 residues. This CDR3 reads CASRGGGIYNEQFF. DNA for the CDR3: TGTGCCAGCAGAGGAGGGGGCATCTACAATGAGCAGTTCTTC.

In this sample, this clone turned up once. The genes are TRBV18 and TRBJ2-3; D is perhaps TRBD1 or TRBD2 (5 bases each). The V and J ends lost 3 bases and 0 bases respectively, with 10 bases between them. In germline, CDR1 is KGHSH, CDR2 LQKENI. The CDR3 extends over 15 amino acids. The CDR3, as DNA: TGTGCCAGCTCACCGTTTGAGGGGAGCACAGATACGCAGTATTTT. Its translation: CASSPFEGSTDTQYF.

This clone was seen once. The CDR3 DNA reads TGCGCCAGCAGCCAAGTTACGAACGGACACGAGCAGTACTTC. It codes for CASSQVTNGHEQYF. The chain has TRBV4-1 and TRBJ2-7; no definite D call. The CDR3 consists of 14 residues. The V and J ends lost 1 base and 5 bases respectively, with 12 bases between them. Germline loops: CDR1 MGHRA, CDR2 YSYEKL.

CDR3 bases: TGTGCCAGCAGGATGGGGCCGAACACTGAAGCTTTCTTT. Its translation is CASRMGPNTEAFF. The chain links TRBV6-6 to TRBJ1-1, with a weak D call TRBD1 (5 bases). Trimming took 6 bases from V and 1 from J, leaving 9 bases between them. CDR1 MNHNY and CDR2 SVGAGI come from the germline V gene (reference sequence). The CDR3 is made up of 13 amino acids.

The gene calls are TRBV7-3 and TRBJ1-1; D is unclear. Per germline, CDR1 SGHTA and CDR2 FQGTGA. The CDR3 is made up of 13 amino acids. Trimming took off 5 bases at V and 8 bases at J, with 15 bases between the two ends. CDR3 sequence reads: CASSLYWGEEAFF. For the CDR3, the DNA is TGTGCCAGCAGCCTATACTGGGGTGAAGAAGCTTTCTTT.

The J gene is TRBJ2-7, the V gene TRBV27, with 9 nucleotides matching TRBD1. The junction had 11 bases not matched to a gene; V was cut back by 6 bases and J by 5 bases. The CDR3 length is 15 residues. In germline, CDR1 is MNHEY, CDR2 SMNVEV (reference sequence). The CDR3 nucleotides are TGTGCCAGCAGCTATATTGGGACAGGGCTCCACGAGCAGTACTTC. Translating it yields CASSYIGTGLHEQYF.

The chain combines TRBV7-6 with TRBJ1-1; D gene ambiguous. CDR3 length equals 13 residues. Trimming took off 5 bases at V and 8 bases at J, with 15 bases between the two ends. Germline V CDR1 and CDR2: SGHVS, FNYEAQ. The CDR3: CASSAQEYGEAFF. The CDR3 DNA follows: TGTGCCAGCAGCGCACAAGAGTACGGAGAAGCTTTCTTT. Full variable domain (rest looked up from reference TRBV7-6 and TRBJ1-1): GAGVSQSPRYKVTKRGQDVALRCDPISGHVSLYWYRQALGQGPEFLTYFNYEAQQDKSGLPNDRFSAERPEGSISTLTIQRTEQRDSAMYRCASSAQEYGEAFFGQGTRLTVV.

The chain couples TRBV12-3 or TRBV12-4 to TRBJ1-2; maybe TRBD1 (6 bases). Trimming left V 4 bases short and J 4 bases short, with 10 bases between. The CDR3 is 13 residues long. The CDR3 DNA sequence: TGTGCCAGCAGTTCAGGGGCTCGCTATGGCTACACCTTC. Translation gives CASSSGARYGYTF.

CDR3 DNA: TGTGCCAGCAGCCCAAGTATTTTCTATGGCTACACCTTC. Translated, it gives CASSPSIFYGYTF. The V call is TRBV12-3 or TRBV12-4, the J call TRBJ1-2; D is unresolved. This CDR3 comprises 13 residues. V was cut by 6 bases and J by 4 bases, with 12 bases left in between.

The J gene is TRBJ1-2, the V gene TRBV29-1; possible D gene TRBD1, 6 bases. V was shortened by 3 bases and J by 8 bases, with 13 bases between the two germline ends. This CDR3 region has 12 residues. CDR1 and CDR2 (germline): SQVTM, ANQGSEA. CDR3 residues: CSVDRGVGGYTF. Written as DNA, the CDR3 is TGCAGCGTTGACAGGGGCGTTGGCGGCTACACCTTC.

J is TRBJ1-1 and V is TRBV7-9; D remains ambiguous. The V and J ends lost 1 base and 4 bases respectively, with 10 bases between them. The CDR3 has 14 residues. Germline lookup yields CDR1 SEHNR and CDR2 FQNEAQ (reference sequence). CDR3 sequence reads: CASSLGAGGTEAFF. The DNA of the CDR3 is TGTGCCAGCAGCTTAGGGGCGGGTGGCACTGAAGCTTTCTTT.

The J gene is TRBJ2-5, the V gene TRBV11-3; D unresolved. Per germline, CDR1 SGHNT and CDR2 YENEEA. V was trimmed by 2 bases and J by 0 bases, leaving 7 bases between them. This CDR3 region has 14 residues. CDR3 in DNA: TGTGCCAGCAGCTTACTCAGAAACCAAGAGACCCAGTACTTC. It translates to CASSLLRNQETQYF.

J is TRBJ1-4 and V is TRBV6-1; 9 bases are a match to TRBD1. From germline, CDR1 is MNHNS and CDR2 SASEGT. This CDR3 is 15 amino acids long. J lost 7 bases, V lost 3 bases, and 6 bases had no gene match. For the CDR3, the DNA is TGTGCCAGCAGTGATGGGACAGGGCGAGGTGAAAAACTGTTTTTT. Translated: CASSDGTGRGEKLFF.

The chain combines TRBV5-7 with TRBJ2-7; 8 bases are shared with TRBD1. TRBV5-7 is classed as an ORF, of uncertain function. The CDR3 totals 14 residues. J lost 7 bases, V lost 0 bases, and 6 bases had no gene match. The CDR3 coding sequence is TGTGCCAGCAGCTTGGGGACAGGGTTTCGTGAGCAGTACTTC. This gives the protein CASSLGTGFREQYF.

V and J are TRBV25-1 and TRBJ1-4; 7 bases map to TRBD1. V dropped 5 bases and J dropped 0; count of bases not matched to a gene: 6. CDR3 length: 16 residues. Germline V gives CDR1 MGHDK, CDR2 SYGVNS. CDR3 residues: CASSSHGQATNEKLFF. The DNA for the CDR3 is TGTGCCAGCAGTTCTCATGGACAGGCAACTAATGAAAAACTGTTTTTT.

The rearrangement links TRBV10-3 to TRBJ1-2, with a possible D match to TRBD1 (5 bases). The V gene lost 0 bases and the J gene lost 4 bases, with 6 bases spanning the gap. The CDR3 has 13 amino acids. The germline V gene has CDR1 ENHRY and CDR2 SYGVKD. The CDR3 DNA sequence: TGTGCCATCAGTGAGTCCGGGACCTATGGCTACACCTTC. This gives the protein CAISESGTYGYTF.

The CDR3 coding sequence is TGCGCCAGCAGCTCCCCCGAGGGGAACACTGAAGCTTTCTTT. This gives the protein CASSSPEGNTEAFF. This chain links TRBV5-1 with TRBJ1-1; D not resolved. CDR1 is SGHRS, CDR2 YFSETQ, per germline. The V gene lost 3 bases and the J gene lost 1 base, with 10 bases spanning the gap. The CDR3 consists of 14 residues.